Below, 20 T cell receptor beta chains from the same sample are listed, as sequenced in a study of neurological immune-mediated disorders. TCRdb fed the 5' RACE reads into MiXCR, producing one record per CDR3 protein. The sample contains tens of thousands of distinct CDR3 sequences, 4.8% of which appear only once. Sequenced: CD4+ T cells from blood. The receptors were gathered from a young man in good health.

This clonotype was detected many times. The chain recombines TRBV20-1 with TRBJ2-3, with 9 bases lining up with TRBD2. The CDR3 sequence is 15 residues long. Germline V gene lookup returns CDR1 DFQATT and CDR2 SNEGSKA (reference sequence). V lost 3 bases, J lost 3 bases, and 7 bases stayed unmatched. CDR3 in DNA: TGCAGTGCTAGTCGAGCGGGGGGCAATACAGATACGCAGTATTTT. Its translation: CSASRAGGNTDTQYF.

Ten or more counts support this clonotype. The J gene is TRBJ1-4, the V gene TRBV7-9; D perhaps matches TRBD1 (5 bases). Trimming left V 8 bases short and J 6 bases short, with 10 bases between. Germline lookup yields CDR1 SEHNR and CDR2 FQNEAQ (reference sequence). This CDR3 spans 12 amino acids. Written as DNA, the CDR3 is TGTGCCAGCGCCAGGGACCATGAAAAACTGTTTTTT. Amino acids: CASARDHEKLFF.

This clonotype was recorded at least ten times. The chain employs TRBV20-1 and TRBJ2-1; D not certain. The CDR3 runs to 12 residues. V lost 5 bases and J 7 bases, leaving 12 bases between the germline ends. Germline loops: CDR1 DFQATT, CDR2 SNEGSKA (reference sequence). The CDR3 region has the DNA TGCAGTGCTTACTTTTGGGGAAATGAGCAGTTCTTC. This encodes CSAYFWGNEQFF.

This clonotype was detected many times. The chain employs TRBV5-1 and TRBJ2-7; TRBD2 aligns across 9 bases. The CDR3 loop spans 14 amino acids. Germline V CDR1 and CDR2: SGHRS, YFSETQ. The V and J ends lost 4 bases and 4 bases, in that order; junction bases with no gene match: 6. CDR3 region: CASSVNSGGYEQYF. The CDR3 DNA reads TGCGCCAGCAGCGTTAATAGCGGGGGATACGAGCAGTACTTC.

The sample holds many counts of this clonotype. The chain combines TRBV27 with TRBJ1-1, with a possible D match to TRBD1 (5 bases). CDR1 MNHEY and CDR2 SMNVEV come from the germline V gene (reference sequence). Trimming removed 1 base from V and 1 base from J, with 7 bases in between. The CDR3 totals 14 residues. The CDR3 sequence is CASSLWGKNTEAFF. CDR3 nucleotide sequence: TGTGCCAGCAGTTTATGGGGGAAGAACACTGAAGCTTTCTTT.

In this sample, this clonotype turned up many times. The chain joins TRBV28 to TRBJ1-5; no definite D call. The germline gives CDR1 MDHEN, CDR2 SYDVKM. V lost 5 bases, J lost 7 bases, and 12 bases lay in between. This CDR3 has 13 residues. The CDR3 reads CASSPLRRQPQHF. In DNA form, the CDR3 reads TGTGCCAGCAGTCCACTCCGACGCCAGCCCCAGCATTTT.

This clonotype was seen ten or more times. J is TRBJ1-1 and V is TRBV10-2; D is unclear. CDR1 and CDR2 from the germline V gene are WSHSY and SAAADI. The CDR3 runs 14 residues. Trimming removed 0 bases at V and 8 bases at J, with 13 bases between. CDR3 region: CASSESYSRKEAFF. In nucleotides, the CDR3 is TGCGCCAGCAGTGAGTCGTATTCCAGGAAAGAAGCTTTCTTT.

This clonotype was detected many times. The CDR3 DNA reads TGCAGTGCTCAGGACGGTTCTAACTATGGCTACACCTTC. This encodes CSAQDGSNYGYTF. The genes are TRBV20-1 and TRBJ1-2; D is undetermined. The CDR3 spans 13 residues. The germline V and J ends were trimmed by 5 bases and 0 bases, with 10 bases remaining between them. Germline CDR1 DFQATT, CDR2 SNEGSKA (reference sequence).

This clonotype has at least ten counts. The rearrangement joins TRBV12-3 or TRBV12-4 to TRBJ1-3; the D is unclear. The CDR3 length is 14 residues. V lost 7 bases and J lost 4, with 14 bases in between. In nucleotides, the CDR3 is TGTGCCAGCAACCCCGGATTGATCGGAAACACCATATATTTT. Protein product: CASNPGLIGNTIYF.

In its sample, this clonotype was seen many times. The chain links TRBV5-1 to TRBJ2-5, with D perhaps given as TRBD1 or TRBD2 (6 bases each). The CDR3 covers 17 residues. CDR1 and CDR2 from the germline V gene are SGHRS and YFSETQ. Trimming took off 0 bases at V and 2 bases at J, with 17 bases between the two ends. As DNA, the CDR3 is TGCGCCAGCAGCTTGGGAAACCCGGGGGCAGAACAAGAGACCCAGTACTTC. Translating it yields CASSLGNPGAEQETQYF.

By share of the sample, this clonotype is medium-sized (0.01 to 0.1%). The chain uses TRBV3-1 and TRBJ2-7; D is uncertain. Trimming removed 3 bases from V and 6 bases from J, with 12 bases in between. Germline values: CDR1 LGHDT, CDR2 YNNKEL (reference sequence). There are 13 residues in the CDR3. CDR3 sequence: CASSQNSLAEQYF. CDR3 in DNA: TGTGCCAGCAGCCAGAACAGCCTGGCCGAGCAGTACTTC.

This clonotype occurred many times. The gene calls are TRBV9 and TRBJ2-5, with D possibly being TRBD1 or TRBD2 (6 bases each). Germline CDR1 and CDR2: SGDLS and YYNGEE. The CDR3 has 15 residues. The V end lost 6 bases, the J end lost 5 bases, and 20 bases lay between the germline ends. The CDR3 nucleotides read TGTGCCAGCACGATTGCAGGGGAGGAATTTGAGACCCAGTACTTC. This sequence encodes CASTIAGEEFETQYF.

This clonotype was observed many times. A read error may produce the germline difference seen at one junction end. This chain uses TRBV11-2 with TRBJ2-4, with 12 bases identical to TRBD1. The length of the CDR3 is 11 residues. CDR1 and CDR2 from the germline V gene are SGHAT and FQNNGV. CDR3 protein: CASSLGDRGHF. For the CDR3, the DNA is TGTGCCAGCAGCTTAGGGGACAGGGGGCACTTC.

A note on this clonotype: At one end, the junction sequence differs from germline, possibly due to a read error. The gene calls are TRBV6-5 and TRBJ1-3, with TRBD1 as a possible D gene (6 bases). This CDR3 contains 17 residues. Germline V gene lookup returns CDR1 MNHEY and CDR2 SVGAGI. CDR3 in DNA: TGTGCCAGCATTTACCTAGCCTCAGGGGTCTCTGGAAACACCATATATTTT. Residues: CASIYLASGVSGNTIYF.

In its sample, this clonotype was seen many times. Here the CDR3 DNA reads TGTGCCAGCAGCTCGGGACAAAACTATGGCTACACCTTC. It codes for CASSSGQNYGYTF. J is TRBJ1-2 and V is TRBV7-2; D perhaps matches TRBD1 (6 bases). V shed 4 bases and J shed 2 bases, with 8 bases lying between them. The CDR3 loop spans 13 amino acids. Germline V gene sequence: CDR1 SGHTA, CDR2 FQGNSA.

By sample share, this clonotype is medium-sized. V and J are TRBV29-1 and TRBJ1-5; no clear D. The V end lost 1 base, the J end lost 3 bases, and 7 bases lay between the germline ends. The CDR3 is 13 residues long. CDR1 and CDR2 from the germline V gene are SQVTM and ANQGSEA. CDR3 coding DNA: TGCAGCGTTGAAGGCCAGCCCAATCAGCCCCAGCATTTT. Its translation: CSVEGQPNQPQHF.

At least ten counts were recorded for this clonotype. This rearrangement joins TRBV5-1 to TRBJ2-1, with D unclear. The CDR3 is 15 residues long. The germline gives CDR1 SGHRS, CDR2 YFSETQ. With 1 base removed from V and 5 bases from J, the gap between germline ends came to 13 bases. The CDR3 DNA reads TGCGCCAGCAGCTTGCTAGACAACCGTAACAATGAGCAGTTCTTC. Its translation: CASSLLDNRNNEQFF. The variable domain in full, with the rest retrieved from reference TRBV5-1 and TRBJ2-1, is KAGVTQTPRYLIKTRGQQVTLSCSPISGHRSVSWYQQTPGQGLQFLFEYFSETQRNKGNFPGRFSGRQFSNSRSEMNVSTLELGDSALYLCASSLLDNRNNEQFFGPGTRLTVL.

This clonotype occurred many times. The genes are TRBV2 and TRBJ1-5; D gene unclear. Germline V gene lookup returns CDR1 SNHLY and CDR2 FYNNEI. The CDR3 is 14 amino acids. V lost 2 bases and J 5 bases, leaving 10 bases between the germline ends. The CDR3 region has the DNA TGTGCCAGCAGTGAACTGTCGGAAGATCAGCCCCAGCATTTT. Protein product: CASSELSEDQPQHF.

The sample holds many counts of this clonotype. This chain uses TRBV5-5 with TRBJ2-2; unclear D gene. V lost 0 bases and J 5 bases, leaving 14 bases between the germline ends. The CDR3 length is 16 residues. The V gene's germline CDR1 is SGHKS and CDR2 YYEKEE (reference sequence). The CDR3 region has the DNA TGTGCCAGCAGCTTGGATGGGGATATTTGGACCGGGGAGCTGTTTTTT. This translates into CASSLDGDIWTGELFF.

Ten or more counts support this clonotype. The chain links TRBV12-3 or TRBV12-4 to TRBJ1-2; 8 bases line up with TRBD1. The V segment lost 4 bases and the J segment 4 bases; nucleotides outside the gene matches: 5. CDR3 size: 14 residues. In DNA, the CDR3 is TGTGCCAGCAGTTGGGACAGGAACGTCTATGGCTACACCTTC. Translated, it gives CASSWDRNVYGYTF.